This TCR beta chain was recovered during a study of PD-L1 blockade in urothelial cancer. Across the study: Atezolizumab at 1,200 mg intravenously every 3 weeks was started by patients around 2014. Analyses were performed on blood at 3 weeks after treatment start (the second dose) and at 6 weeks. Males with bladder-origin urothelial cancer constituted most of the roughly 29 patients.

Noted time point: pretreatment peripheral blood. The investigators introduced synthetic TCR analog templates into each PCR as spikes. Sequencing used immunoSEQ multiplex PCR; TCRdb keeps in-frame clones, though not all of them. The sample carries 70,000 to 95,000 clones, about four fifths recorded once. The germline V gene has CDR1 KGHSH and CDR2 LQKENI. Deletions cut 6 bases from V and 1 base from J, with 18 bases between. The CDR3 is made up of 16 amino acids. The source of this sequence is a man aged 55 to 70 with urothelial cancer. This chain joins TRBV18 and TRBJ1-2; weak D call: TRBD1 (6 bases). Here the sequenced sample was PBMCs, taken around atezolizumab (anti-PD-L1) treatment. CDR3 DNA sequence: TGTGCCAGCTCGCCCCAGGGAACAGGGAGTAACTATGGCTACACCTTC. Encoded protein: CASSPQGTGSNYGYTF.